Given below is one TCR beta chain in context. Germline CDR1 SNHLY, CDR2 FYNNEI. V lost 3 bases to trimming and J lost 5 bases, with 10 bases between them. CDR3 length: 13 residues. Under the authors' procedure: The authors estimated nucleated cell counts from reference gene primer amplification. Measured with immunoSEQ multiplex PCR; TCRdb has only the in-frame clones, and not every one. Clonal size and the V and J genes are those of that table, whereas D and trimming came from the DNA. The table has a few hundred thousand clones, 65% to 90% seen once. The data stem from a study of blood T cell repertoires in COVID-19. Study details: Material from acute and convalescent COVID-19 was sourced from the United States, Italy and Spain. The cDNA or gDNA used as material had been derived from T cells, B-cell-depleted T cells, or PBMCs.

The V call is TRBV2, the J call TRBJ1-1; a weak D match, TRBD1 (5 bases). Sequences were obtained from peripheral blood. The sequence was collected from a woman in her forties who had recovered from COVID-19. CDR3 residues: CASSEQGGTEAFF. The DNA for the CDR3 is TGTGCCAGCAGTGAGCAGGGAGGGACTGAAGCTTTCTTT.